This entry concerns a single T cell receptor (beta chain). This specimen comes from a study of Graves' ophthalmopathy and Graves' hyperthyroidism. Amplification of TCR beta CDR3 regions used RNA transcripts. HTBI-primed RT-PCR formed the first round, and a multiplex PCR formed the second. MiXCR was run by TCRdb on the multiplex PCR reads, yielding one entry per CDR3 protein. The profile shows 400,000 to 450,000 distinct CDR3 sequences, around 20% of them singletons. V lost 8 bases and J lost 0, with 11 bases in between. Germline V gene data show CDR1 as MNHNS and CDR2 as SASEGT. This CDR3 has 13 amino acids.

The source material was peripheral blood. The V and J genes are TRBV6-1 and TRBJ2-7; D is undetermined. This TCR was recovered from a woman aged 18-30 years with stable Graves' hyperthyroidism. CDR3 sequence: CASRRSFSYEQYF. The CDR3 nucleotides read TGTGCCAGCCGGCGGAGTTTCTCCTACGAGCAGTACTTC.